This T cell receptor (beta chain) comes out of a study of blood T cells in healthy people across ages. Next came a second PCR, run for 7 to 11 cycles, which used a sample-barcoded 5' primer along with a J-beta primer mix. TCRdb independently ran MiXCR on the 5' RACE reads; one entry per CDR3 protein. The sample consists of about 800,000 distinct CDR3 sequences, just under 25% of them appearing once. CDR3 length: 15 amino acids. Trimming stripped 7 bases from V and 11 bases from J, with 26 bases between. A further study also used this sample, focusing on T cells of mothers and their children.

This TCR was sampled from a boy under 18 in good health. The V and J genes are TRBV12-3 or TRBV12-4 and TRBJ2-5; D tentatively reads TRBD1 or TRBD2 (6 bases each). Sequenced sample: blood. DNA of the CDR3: TGTGCCAGCACCCCGTCTATCAAACAGAGGGGGGAGCAGTACTTC. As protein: CASTPSIKQRGEQYF.